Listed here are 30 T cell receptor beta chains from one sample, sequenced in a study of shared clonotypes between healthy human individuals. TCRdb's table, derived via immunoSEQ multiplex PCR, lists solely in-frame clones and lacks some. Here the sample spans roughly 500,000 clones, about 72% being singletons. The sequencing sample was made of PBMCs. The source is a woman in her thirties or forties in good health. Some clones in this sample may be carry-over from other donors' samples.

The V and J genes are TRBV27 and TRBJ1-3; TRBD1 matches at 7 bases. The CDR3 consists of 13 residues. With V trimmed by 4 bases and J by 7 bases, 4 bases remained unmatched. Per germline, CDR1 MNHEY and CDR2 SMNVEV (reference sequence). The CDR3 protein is CASSSRQGNTIYF. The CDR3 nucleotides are TGTGCCAGCAGTTCCCGACAGGGCAACACCATATATTTT.

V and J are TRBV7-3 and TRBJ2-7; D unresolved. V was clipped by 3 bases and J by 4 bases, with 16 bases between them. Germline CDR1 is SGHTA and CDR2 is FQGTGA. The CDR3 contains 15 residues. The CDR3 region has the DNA TGTGCCAGCAGCTTCTCCGGCAACCCTATGTACGAGCAGTACTTC. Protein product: CASSFSGNPMYEQYF.

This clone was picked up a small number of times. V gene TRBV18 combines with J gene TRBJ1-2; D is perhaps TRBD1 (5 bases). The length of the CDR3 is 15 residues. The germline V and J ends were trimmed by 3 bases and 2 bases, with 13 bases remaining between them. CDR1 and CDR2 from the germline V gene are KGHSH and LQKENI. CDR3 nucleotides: TGTGCCAGCTCACCCTCCGGGGCGGGAAACTATGGCTACACCTTC. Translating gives CASSPSGAGNYGYTF.

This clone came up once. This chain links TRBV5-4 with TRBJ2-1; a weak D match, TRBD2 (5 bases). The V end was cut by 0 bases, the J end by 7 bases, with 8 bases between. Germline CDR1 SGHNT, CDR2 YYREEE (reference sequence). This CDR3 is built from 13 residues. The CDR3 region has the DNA TGTGCCAGCAGCTTGGAGCGGCGGAATGAGCAGTTCTTC. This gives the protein CASSLERRNEQFF.

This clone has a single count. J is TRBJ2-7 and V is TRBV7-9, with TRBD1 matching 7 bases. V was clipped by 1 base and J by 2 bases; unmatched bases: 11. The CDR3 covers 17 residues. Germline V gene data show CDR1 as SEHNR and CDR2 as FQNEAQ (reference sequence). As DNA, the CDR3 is TGTGCCAGCAGCTTAGTTTTCCTTGGACAGGAGGCCTACGAGCAGTACTTC. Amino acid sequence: CASSLVFLGQEAYEQYF.

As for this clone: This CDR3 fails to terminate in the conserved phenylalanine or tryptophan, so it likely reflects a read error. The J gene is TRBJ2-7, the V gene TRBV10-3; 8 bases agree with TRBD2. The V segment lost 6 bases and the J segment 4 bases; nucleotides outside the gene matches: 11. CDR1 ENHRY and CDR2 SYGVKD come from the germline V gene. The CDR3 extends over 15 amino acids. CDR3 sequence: CAIREAGGRKYEQYL. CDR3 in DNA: TGTGCCATCAGGGAGGCTGGCGGGAGGAAGTACGAGCAGTACCTC.

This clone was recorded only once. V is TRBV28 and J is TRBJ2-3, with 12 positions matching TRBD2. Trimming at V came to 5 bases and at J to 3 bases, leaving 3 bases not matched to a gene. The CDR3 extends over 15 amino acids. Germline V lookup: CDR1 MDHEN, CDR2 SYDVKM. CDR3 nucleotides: TGTGCCAGCAGTCTAACTAGCGGGAGGACAGATACGCAGTATTTT. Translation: CASSLTSGRTDTQYF. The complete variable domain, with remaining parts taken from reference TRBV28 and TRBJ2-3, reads DVKVTQSSRYLVKRTGEKVFLECVQDMDHENMFWYRQDPGLGLRLIYFSYDVKMKEKGDIPEGYSVSREKKERFSLILESASTNQTSMYLCASSLTSGRTDTQYFGPGTRLTVL.

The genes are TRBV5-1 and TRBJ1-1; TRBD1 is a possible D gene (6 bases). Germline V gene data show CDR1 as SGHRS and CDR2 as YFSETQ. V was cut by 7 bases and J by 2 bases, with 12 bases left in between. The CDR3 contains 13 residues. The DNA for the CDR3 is TGCGCCAGCGGACGGGGACAAAACACTGAAGCTTTCTTT. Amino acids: CASGRGQNTEAFF.

The CDR3 DNA sequence: TGTGCCAGCGGCTCAGGGGGCGAGGGCGGGGGCTACACCTTC. Translated, it gives CASGSGGEGGGYTF. The chain employs TRBV6-5 and TRBJ1-2, with 8 nucleotides matching TRBD1. Trimming took 8 bases from V and 8 from J; bases not matched to a gene: 13. This CDR3 has 14 residues. Germline-derived CDR1 and CDR2 are MNHEY and SVGAGI.

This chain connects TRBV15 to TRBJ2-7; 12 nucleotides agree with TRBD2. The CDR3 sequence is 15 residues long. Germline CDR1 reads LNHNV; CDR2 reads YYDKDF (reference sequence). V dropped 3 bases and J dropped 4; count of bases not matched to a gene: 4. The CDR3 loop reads CATSSGLAGRYEQYF. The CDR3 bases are TGTGCCACCAGCAGTGGACTAGCGGGACGGTACGAGCAGTACTTC.

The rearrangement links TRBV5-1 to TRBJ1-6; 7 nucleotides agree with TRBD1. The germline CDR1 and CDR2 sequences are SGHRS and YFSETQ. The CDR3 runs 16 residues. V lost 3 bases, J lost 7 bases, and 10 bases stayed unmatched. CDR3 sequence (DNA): TGCGCCAGCAGCTCGACAGGGTCTGAGGCGAATTCACCCCTCCACTTT. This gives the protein CASSSTGSEANSPLHF.

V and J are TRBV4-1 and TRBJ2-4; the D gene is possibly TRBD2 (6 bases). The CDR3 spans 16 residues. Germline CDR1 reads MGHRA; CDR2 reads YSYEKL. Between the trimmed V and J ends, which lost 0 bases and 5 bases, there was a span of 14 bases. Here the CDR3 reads CASSQDVRGSQNIQYF. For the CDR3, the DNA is TGCGCCAGCAGCCAAGATGTTCGGGGGTCCCAAAACATTCAGTACTTC.

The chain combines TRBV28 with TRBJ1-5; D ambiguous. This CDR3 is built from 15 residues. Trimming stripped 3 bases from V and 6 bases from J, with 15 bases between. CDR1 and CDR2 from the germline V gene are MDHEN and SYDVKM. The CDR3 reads CASSLREYSGQPQHF. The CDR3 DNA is TGTGCCAGCAGTTTGAGGGAGTATTCGGGTCAGCCCCAGCATTTT.

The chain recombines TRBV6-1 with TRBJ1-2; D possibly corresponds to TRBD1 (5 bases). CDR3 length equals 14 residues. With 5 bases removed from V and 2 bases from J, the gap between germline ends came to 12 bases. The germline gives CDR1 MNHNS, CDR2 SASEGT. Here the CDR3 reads CASSPTGTNYGYTF. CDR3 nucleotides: TGTGCCAGCAGTCCCACCGGGACCAACTATGGCTACACCTTC.

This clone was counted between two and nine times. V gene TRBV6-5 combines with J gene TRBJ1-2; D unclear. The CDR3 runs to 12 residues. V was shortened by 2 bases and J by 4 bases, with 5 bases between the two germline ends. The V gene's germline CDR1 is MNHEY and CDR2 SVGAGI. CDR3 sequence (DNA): TGTGCCAGCAGTTACGACCGCTATGGCTACACCTTC. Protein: CASSYDRYGYTF.

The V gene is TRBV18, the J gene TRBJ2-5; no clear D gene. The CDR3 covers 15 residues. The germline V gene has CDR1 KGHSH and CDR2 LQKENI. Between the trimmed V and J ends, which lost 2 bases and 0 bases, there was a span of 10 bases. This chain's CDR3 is CASSPTLSYQETQYF. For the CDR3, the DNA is TGTGCCAGCTCACCAACTTTGTCGTACCAAGAGACCCAGTACTTC.

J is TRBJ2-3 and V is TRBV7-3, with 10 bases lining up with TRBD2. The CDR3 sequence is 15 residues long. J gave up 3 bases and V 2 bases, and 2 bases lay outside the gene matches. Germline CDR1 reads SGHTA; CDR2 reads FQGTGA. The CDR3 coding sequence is TGTGCCAGCAGCTTACCTAGCGGGAGAACAGATACGCAGTATTTT. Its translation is CASSLPSGRTDTQYF.

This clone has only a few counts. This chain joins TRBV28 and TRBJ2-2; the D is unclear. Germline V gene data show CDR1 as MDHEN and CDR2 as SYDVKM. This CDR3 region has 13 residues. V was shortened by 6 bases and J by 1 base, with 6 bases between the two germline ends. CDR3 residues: CASRAGNTGELFF. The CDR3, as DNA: TGTGCCAGCAGGGCCGGGAACACCGGGGAGCTGTTTTTT.

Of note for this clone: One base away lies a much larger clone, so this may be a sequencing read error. In DNA form, the CDR3 reads TGTGCCTGGAGTTTGAGGAACCCTTACTACGAGCGGTACTTC. It specifies CAWSLRNPYYERYF. The chain recombines TRBV30 with TRBJ2-7, with D uncertain. Germline loops: CDR1 GTSNPN, CDR2 SVGIG (reference sequence). This CDR3 region has 14 residues.

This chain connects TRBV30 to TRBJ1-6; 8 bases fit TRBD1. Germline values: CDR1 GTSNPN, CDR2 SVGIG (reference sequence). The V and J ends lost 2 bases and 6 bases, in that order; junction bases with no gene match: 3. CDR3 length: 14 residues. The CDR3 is CAWSQDRVNSPLHF. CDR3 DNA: TGTGCCTGGAGTCAGGACAGGGTTAATTCACCCCTCCACTTT.

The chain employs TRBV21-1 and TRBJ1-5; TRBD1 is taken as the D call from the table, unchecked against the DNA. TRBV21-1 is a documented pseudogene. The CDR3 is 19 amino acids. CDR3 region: CASSNEVPGHSGGNQPQHF. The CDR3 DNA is TGTGCCAGCAGCAATGAGGTCCCGGGACATTCCGGAGGCAATCAGCCCCAGCATTTT.

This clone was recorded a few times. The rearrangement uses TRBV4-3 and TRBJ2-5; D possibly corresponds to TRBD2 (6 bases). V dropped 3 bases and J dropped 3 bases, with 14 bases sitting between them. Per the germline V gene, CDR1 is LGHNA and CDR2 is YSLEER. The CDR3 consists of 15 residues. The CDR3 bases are TGCGCCAGCAGCCAGGGGGTGGGGGAGGAAGAGACCCAGTACTTC. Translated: CASSQGVGEEETQYF.

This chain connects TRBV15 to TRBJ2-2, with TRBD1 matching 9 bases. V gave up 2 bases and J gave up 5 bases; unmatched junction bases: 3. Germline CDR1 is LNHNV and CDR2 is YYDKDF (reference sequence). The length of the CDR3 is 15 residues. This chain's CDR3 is CATSRNRGQTGELFF. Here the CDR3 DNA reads TGTGCCACCAGCAGAAACAGGGGGCAAACCGGGGAGCTGTTTTTT.

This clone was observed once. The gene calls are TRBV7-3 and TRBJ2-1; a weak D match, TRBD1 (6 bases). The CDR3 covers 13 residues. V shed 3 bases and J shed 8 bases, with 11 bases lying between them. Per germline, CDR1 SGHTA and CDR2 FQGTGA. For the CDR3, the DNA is TGTGCCAGCAGCTTGGGACCAGGGGATGAGCAGTTCTTC. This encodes CASSLGPGDEQFF.

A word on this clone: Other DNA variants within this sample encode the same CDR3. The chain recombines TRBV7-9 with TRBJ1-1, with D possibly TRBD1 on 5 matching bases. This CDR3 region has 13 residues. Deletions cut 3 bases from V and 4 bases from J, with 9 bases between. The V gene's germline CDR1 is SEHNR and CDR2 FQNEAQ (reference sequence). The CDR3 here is CASSFSQGTEAFF. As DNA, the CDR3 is TGTGCCAGCAGCTTTTCGCAGGGCACTGAAGCTTTCTTT.

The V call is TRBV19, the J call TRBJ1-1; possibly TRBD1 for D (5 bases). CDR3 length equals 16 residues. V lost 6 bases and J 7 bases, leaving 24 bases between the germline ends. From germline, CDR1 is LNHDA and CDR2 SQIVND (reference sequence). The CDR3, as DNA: TGTGCCAGTAGGGGAAGCAGGGCCGATACCTTGCATGAAGCTTTCTTT. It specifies CASRGSRADTLHEAFF. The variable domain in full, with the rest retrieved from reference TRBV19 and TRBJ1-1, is DGGITQSPKYLFRKEGQNVTLSCEQNLNHDAMYWYRQDPGQGLRLIYYSQIVNDFQKGDIAEGYSVSREKKESFPLTVTSAQKNPTAFYLCASRGSRADTLHEAFFGQGTRLTVV.

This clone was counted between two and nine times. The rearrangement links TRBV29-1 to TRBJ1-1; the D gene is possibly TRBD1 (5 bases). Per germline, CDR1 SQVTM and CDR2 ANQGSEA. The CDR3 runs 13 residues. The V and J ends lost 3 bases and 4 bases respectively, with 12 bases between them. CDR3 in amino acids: CSVEVGRGTEAFF. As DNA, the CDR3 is TGCAGCGTTGAGGTGGGGCGGGGCACTGAAGCTTTCTTT.

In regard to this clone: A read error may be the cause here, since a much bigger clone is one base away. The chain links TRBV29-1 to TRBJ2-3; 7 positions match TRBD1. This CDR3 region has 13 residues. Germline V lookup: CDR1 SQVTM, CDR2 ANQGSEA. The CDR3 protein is CSVEARGSDTLYF. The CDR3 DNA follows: TGCAGCGTCGAAGCCAGGGGGTCGGATACGCTGTATTTT.

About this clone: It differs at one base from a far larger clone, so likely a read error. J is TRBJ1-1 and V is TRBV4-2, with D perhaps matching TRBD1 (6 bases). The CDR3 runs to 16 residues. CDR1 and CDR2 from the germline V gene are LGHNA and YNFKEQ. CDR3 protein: CASSQGDTHTNTETFF. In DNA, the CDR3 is TGTGCCAGCAGCCAAGGGGACACTCACACCAACACTGAAACTTTCTTT.

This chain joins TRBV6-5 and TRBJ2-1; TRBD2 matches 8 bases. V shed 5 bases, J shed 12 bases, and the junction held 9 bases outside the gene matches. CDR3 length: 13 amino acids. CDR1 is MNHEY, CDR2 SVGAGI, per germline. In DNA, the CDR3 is TGTGCCAGCAGTGTCAGCGGGAGTGGTTCGCAGTTCTTC. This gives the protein CASSVSGSGSQFF.